This entry concerns a single T cell receptor beta chain. Assay used: immunoSEQ multiplex PCR; TCRdb lists only in-frame clones, some missing. The sample contains approximately 100,000 clones, roughly nine tenths of which appear only once. The source of the sample is a study of blood T cell repertoires in COVID-19. Background on the study: Sites across the United States, Italy and Spain contributed samples from acute and convalescent COVID-19.

The germline V gene encodes CDR1 MNHEY and CDR2 SMNVEV (reference sequence). Trimming took 2 bases from V and 4 from J; bases not matched to a gene: 11. The CDR3 loop spans 17 amino acids. The clonotype comes from a human donor in a cohort sampled during active COVID-19. The genes are TRBV27 and TRBJ1-2; the match to TRBD1 covers 9 bases. The sample consisted of peripheral blood. CDR3 region: CASSLTTPGQGSYGYTF. Here the CDR3 DNA reads TGTGCCAGCAGTTTAACTACCCCGGGACAGGGTAGCTATGGCTACACCTTC.